The present entry profiles one T cell receptor (beta chain) with its context. Those enrolled in Seattle joined during active infection and were followed longitudinally afterward. This entry comes from a study of blood T cell repertoires in COVID-19. Study details: Both acute and convalescent COVID-19 samples were obtained from the United States, Italy and Spain. The analysed material was cDNA or gDNA that came from T cells, B-cell-depleted T cells, or PBMCs.

The V and J ends lost 2 bases and 7 bases, in that order; junction bases with no gene match: 2. The CDR3 consists of 14 residues. The germline V gene encodes CDR1 SGHTA and CDR2 FQGTGA. Original processing notes: Amplification from reference gene primers served as the basis for estimated nucleated cell counts. Assay used: immunoSEQ multiplex PCR; TCRdb lists only in-frame clones, some missing. For V, J and clone size, that table is used; D and trimming come from the DNA. Of approximately 180,000 clones listed, more than 70% are singletons. The TCR sequence derives from a person aged 65 to 85 with COVID-19, enrolled during active disease. The rearrangement links TRBV7-3 to TRBJ2-2; 9 bases align to TRBD2. Sequenced input: peripheral blood. The CDR3 DNA follows: TGTGCCAGCAGCTTATCTAGCGGGGACGGGGAGCTGTTTTTT. This translates into CASSLSSGDGELFF.